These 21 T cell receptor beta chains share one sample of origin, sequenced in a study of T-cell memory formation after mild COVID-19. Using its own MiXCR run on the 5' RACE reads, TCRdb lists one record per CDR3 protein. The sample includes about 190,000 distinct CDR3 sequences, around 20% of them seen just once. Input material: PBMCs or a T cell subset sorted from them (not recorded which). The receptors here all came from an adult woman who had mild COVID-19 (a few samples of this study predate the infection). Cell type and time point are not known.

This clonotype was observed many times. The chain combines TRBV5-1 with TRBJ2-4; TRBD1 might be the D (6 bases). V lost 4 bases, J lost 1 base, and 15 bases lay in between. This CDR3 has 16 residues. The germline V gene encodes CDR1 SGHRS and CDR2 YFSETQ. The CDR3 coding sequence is TGCGCCAGCAGCGCCCGGGACCAGGGGGCCAAAAACATTCAGTACTTC. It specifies CASSARDQGAKNIQYF.

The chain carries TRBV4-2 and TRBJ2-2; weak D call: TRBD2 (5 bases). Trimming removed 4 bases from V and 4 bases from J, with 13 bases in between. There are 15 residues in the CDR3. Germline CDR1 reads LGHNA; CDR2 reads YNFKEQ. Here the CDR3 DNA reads TGTGCCAGCAGCCTCGAGGGCAAGGGCACCGGGGAGCTGTTTTTT. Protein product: CASSLEGKGTGELFF.

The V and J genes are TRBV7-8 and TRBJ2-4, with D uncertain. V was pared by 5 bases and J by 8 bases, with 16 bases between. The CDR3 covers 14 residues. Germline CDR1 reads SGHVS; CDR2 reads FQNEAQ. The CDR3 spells CASSVDPAGYIQYF. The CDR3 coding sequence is TGTGCCAGCAGCGTAGACCCCGCTGGGTACATTCAGTACTTC.

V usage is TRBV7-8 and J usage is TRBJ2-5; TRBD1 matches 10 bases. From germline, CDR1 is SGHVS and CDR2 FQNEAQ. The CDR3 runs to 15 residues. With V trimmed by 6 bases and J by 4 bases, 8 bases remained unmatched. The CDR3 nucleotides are TGTGCCAGCAGACCGGGGACAGGGGTTCCAGAGACCCAGTACTTC. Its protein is CASRPGTGVPETQYF. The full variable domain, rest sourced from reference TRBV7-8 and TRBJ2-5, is GAGVSQSPRYKVAKRGQDVALRCDPISGHVSLFWYQQALGQGPEFLTYFQNEAQLDKSGLPSDRFFAERPEGSVSTLKIQRTQQEDSAVYLCASRPGTGVPETQYFGPGTRLLVL.

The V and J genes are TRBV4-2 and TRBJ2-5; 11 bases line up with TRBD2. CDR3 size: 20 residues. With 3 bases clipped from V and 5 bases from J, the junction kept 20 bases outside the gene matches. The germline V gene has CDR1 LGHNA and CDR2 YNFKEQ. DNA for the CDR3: TGTGCCAGCAGCCATCCCAACCCCCCGGTAGCGGGAGGGCCGGGGGAGACCCAGTACTTC. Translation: CASSHPNPPVAGGPGETQYF.

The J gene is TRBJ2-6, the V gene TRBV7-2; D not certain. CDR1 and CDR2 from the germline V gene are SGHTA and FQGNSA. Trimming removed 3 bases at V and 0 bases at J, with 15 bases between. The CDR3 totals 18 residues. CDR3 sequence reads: CASSLGSGRSSGANVLTF. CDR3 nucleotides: TGTGCCAGCAGCTTGGGATCCGGCAGGAGCTCTGGGGCCAACGTCCTGACTTTC.

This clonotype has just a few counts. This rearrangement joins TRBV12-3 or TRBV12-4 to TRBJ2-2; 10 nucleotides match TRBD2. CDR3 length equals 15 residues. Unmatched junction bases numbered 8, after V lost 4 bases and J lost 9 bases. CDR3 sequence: CASSWGIAGGRELFF. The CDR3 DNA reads TGTGCCAGCAGTTGGGGTATAGCGGGAGGCCGGGAGCTGTTTTTT.

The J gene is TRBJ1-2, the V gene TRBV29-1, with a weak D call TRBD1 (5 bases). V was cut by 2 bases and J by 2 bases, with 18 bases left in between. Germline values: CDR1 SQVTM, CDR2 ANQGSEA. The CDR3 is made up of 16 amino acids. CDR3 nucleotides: TGCAGCGTTGAACCCCCCTGGGGCAGAACCAACTATGGCTACACCTTC. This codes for CSVEPPWGRTNYGYTF.

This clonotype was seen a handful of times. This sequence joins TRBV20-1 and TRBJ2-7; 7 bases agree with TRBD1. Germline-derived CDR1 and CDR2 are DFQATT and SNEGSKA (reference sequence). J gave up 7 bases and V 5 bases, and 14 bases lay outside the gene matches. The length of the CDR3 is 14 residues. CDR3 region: CSAGLRGPVGEQYF. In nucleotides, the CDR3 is TGCAGTGCTGGCCTTAGGGGGCCCGTCGGGGAGCAGTACTTC.

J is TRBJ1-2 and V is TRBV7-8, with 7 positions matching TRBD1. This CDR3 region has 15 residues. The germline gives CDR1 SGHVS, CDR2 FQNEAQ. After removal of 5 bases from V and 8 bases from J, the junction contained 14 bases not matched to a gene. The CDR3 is CASSSLDTGQSGYTF. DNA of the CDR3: TGTGCCAGCAGCAGCTTGGACACGGGACAGTCCGGCTACACCTTC.

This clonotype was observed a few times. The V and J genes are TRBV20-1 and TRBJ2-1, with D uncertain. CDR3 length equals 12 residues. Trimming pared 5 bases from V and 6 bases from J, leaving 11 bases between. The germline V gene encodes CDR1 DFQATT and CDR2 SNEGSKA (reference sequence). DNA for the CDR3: TGCAGTGCTTATCAGTTAAGCAATGAGCAGTTCTTC. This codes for CSAYQLSNEQFF.

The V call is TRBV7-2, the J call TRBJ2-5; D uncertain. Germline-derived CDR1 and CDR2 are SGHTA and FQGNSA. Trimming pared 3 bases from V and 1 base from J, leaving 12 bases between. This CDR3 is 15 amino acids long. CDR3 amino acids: CASSLRQSSQETQYF. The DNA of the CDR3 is TGTGCCAGCAGCTTGCGCCAGTCCAGCCAAGAGACCCAGTACTTC.

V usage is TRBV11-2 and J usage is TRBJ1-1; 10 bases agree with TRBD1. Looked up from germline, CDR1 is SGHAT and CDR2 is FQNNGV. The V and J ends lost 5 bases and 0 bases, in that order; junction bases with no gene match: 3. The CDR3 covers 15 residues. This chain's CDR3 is CASSPGTGVNTEAFF. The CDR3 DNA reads TGTGCCAGCAGCCCTGGGACAGGGGTGAACACTGAAGCTTTCTTT.

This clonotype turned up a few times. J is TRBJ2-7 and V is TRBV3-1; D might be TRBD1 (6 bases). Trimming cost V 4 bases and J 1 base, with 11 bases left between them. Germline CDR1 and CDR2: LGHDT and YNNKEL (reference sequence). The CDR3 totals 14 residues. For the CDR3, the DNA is TGTGCCAGCAGCCCACGGACAGATTCCTACGAGCAGTACTTC. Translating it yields CASSPRTDSYEQYF.

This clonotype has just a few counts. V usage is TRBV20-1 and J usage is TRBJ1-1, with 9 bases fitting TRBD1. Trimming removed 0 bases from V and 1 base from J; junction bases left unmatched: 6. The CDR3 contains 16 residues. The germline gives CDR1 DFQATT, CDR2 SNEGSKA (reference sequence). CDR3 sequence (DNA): TGCAGTGCTAGAGATGGGACAGGGATTTGGAACACTGAAGCTTTCTTT. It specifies CSARDGTGIWNTEAFF.

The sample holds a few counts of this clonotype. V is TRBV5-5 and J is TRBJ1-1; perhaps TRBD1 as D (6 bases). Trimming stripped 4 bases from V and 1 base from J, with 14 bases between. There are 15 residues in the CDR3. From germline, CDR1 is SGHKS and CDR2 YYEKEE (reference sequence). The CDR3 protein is CASSPTGSWNTEAFF. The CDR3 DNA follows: TGTGCCAGCAGCCCAACAGGGTCCTGGAACACTGAAGCTTTCTTT.

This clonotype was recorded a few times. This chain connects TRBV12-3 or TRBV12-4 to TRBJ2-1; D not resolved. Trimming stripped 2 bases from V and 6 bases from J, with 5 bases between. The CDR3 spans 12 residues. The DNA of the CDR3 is TGTGCCAGCAGTTTAAGCCGCAATGAGCAGTTCTTC. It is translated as CASSLSRNEQFF.

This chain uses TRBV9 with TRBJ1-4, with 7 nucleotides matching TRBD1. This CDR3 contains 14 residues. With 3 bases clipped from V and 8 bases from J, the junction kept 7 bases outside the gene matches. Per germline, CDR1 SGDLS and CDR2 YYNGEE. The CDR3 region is CASSATGPHEKLFF. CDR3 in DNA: TGTGCCAGCAGCGCGACAGGGCCCCACGAAAAACTGTTTTTT.

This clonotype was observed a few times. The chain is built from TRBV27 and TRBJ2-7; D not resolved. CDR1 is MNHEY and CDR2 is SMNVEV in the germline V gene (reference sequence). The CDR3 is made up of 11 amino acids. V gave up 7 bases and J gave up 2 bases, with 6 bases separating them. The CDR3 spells CASTITYEQYF. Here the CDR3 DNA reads TGTGCCAGCACGATAACCTACGAGCAGTACTTC.

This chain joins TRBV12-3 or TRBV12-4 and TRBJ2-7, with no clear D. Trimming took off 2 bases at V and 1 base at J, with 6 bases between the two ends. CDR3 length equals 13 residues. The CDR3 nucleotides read TGTGCCAGCAGTTTAAATCCATCCTACGAGCAGTACTTC. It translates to CASSLNPSYEQYF.

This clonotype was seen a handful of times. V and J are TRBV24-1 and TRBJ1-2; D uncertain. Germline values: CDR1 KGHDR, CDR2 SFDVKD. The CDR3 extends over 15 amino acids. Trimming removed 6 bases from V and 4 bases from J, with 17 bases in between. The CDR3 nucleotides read TGTGCCACCAGTACTACCGGCACCGCGGCCTATGGCTACACCTTC. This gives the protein CATSTTGTAAYGYTF.